The 11 T cell receptor beta chains below all came from one sample that was sequenced in a study of OX40 agonist ivuxolimab in advanced cancers. Here immunoSEQ multiplex PCR was the method, and the copy in TCRdb shows in-frame clones only, minus some. The sample records approximately 60,000 clones, about four fifths being singletons. Source: CD4+ or CD8+ T cells sorted from blood, taken in a trial of the OX40 agonist ivuxolimab. Receptor source: an adult with an advanced solid tumor such as melanoma, head and neck, liver or kidney cancer.

CDR3 in amino acids: CASSPSPTGARTGELFF. CDR3 bases: TGTGCCAGCAGCCCCTCCCCGACTGGCGCTCGGACCGGGGAGCTGTTTTTT. The chain joins TRBV5-4 to TRBJ2-2, with D unclear. The CDR3 extends over 17 amino acids. Germline lookup yields CDR1 SGHNT and CDR2 YYREEE (reference sequence). With 4 bases removed from V and 5 bases from J, the gap between germline ends came to 21 bases.

The chain recombines TRBV6-4 with TRBJ1-3; unclear D gene. V lost 0 bases and J 6 bases, leaving 12 bases between the germline ends. Germline V gene sequence: CDR1 MRHNA, CDR2 SNTAGT. This CDR3 has 15 residues. DNA for the CDR3: TGTGCCAGCAGTGACTCGTTCCGGGGTCCAAACACCATATATTTT. Its protein is CASSDSFRGPNTIYF.

There are a few counts of this clone. The J gene is TRBJ2-1, the V gene TRBV5-6, with D maybe TRBD1 (5 bases). The CDR3 consists of 15 residues. Germline CDR1 reads SGHDT; CDR2 reads YYEEEE. Trimming stripped 3 bases from V and 0 bases from J, with 10 bases between. In nucleotides, the CDR3 is TGTGCCAGCAGCTCCAGGGCCAGCTCCTACAATGAGCAGTTCTTC. This encodes CASSSRASSYNEQFF.

The chain links TRBV4-2 to TRBJ1-3; 9 nucleotides match TRBD1. The CDR3 runs to 16 residues. Per germline, CDR1 LGHNA and CDR2 YNFKEQ. V lost 0 bases to trimming and J lost 6 bases; unmatched junction nucleotides: 6. The CDR3 reads CASSQERSQGANTIYF. The CDR3 DNA sequence: TGTGCCAGCAGCCAAGAGCGGTCACAGGGGGCAAACACCATATATTTT.

This chain's CDR3 is CASSPPLNHRGNEQFF. The CDR3 region has the DNA TGTGCCAGCTCACCACCGTTAAATCACAGGGGGAATGAGCAGTTCTTC. The chain uses TRBV18 and TRBJ2-1, with 8 bases identical to TRBD1. Per germline, CDR1 KGHSH and CDR2 LQKENI. V dropped 0 bases and J dropped 7; count of bases not matched to a gene: 8. The CDR3 consists of 16 residues.

The chain has TRBV27 and TRBJ1-6; D call uncertain. The length of the CDR3 is 18 residues. CDR1 and CDR2 (germline): MNHEY, SMNVEV (reference sequence). V was trimmed by 2 bases and J by 9 bases, leaving 23 bases between them. The DNA of the CDR3 is TGTGCCAGCAGTTTAGTCCCCGGAGGAGGCCATCAGAGTTCACCCCTCCACTTT. It is translated as CASSLVPGGGHQSSPLHF.

DNA of the CDR3: TGTGCCAGCAGCTTACGGGGGCTGGGGACCGGGGAGCTGTTTTTT. This encodes CASSLRGLGTGELFF. The chain has TRBV11-3 and TRBJ2-2, with D tentatively TRBD1 or TRBD2 (6 bases each). Trimming took off 2 bases at V and 5 bases at J, with 12 bases between the two ends. CDR1 is SGHNT, CDR2 YENEEA, per germline. The CDR3 consists of 15 residues.

V and J are TRBV5-4 and TRBJ1-1, with D unclear. Trimming shortened V by 4 bases and J by 0 bases, and 22 bases separated the two germline ends. This CDR3 has 18 residues. The germline V gene has CDR1 SGHNT and CDR2 YYREEE (reference sequence). The chain's CDR3 is CASSPRVIRLLLNTEAFF. The CDR3 region has the DNA TGTGCCAGCAGCCCTCGGGTGATTAGGCTACTTCTGAACACTGAAGCTTTCTTT.

This clone was seen repeatedly, ten times or more. The chain couples TRBV7-9 to TRBJ2-4, with TRBD1 identical over 9 bases. Per germline, CDR1 SEHNR and CDR2 FQNEAQ (reference sequence). This CDR3 spans 15 amino acids. After removal of 5 bases from V and 3 bases from J, the junction contained 5 bases not matched to a gene. CDR3 sequence (DNA): TGTGCCAGCAGCAAAACAGGGGGCGGCAAAAACATTCAGTACTTC. Amino acid sequence: CASSKTGGGKNIQYF.

V gene TRBV18 combines with J gene TRBJ1-1; unclear D gene. V lost 10 bases to trimming and J lost 2 bases, with 14 bases between them. CDR3 length equals 13 residues. CDR1 KGHSH and CDR2 LQKENI come from the germline V gene. CDR3 protein: CATQILDNTEAFF. The CDR3 coding sequence is TGTGCCACACAGATTTTGGATAACACTGAAGCTTTCTTT.

This clone came up a few times. This rearrangement joins TRBV5-1 to TRBJ2-2, with TRBD2 matching 8 bases. V was clipped by 3 bases and J by 2 bases; unmatched bases: 6. Per germline, CDR1 SGHRS and CDR2 YFSETQ. This CDR3 is built from 16 residues. The CDR3 DNA is TGCGCCAGCAGCTCAGAAAGCGGGGGCAACACCGGGGAGCTGTTTTTT. This sequence encodes CASSSESGGNTGELFF.